This T cell receptor (beta chain) was sequenced in a study of Graves' ophthalmopathy and Graves' hyperthyroidism. Trimming pared 0 bases from V and 9 bases from J, leaving 4 bases between. Germline-derived CDR1 and CDR2 are SGDLS and YYNGEE. This CDR3 region has 12 residues. Amplification targeted the TCR beta CDR3 regions, with RNA transcripts as the source material. The first round was an RT-PCR with HTBI primers, and the second round was a multiplex PCR. TCRdb reprocessed the multiplex PCR reads with MiXCR, giving one entry per CDR3 protein. The sample includes 500,000 to 700,000 distinct CDR3 sequences, 39% seen only once; the top ten take less than 4.5%.

The sequence was collected from an adult man with Graves' hyperthyroidism. V usage is TRBV9 and J usage is TRBJ1-6, with D unclear. What was sequenced was peripheral blood or thyroid tissue (not recorded which). CDR3 residues: CASSVGGSPLHF. DNA for the CDR3: TGTGCCAGCAGCGTAGGGGGTTCACCCCTCCACTTT.